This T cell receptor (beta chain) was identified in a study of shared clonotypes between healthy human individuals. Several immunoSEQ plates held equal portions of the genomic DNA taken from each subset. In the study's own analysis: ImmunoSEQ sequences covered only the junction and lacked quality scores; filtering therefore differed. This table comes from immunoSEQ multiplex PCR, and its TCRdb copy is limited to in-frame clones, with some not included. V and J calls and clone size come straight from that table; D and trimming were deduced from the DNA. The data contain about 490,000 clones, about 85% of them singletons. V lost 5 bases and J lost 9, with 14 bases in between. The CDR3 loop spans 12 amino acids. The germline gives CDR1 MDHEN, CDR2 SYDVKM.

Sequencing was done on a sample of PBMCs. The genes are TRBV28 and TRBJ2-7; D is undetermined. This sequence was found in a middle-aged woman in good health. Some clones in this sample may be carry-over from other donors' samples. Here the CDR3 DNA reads TGTGCCAGCAGTGCCCCACCCGGCGGGCAGTACTTC. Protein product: CASSAPPGGQYF.